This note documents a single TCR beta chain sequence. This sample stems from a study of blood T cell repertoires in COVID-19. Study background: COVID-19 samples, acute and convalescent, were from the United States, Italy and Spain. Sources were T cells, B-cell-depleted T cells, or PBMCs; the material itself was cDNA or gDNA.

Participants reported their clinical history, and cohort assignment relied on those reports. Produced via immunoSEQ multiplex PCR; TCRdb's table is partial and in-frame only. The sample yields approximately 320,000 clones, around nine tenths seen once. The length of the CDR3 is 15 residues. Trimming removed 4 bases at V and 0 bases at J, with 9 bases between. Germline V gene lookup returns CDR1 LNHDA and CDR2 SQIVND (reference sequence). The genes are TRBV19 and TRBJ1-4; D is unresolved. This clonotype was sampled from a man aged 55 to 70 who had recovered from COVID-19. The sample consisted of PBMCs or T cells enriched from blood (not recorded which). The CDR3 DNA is TGTGCCAGTAGTAGACAACAGACAACTAATGAAAAACTGTTTTTT. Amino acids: CASSRQQTTNEKLFF.